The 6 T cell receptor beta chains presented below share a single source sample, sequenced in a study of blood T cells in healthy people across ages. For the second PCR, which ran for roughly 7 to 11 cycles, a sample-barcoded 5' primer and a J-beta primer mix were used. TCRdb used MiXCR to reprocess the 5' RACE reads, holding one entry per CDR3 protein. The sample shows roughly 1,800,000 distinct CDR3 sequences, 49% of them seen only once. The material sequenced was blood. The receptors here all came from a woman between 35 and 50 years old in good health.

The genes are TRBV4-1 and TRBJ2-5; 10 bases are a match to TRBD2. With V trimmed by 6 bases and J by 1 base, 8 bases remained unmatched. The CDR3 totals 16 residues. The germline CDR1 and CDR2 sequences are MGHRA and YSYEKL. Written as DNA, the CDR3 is TGCGCCAGCAGTCAAATACTAGCGGGAACCCAAGAGACCCAGTACTTC. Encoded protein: CASSQILAGTQETQYF.

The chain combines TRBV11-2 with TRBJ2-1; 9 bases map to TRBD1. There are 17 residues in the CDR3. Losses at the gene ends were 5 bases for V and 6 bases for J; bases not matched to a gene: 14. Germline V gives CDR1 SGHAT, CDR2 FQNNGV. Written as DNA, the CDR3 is TGTGCCAGCAGCGACAAGACTATCGCGGGACAGGGCAATGAGCAGTTCTTC. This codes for CASSDKTIAGQGNEQFF.

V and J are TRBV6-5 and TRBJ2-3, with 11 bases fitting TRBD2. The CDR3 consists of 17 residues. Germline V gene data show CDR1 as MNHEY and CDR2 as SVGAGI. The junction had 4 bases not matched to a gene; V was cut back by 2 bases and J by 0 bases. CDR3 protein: CASSYTVAGGSTDTQYF. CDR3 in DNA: TGTGCCAGCAGTTACACGGTAGCGGGGGGGAGCACAGATACGCAGTATTTT.

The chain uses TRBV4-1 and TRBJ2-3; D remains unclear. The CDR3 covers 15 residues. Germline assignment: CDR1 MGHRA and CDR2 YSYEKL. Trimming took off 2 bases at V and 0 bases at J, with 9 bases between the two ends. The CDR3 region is CASSQLPSSTDTQYF. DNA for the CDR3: TGCGCCAGCAGCCAATTACCGTCTAGCACAGATACGCAGTATTTT.

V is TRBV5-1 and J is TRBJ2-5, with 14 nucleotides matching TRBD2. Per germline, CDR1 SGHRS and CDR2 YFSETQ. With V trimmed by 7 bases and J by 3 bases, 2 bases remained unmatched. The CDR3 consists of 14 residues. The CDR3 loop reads CASPTSGGEETQYF. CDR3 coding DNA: TGCGCCAGCCCGACTAGCGGGGGGGAAGAGACCCAGTACTTC.

The chain's CDR3 is CASGPPGGTYYEQYF. CDR3 coding DNA: TGTGCTAGTGGGCCCCCGGGCGGAACCTACTACGAGCAGTACTTC. The chain joins TRBV12-5 to TRBJ2-5; D uncertain. The J call may be faulty, since TRBJ2-7 better matches the DNA end. The CDR3 has 15 amino acids. The germline V gene encodes CDR1 LGHNT and CDR2 FRNRAP.